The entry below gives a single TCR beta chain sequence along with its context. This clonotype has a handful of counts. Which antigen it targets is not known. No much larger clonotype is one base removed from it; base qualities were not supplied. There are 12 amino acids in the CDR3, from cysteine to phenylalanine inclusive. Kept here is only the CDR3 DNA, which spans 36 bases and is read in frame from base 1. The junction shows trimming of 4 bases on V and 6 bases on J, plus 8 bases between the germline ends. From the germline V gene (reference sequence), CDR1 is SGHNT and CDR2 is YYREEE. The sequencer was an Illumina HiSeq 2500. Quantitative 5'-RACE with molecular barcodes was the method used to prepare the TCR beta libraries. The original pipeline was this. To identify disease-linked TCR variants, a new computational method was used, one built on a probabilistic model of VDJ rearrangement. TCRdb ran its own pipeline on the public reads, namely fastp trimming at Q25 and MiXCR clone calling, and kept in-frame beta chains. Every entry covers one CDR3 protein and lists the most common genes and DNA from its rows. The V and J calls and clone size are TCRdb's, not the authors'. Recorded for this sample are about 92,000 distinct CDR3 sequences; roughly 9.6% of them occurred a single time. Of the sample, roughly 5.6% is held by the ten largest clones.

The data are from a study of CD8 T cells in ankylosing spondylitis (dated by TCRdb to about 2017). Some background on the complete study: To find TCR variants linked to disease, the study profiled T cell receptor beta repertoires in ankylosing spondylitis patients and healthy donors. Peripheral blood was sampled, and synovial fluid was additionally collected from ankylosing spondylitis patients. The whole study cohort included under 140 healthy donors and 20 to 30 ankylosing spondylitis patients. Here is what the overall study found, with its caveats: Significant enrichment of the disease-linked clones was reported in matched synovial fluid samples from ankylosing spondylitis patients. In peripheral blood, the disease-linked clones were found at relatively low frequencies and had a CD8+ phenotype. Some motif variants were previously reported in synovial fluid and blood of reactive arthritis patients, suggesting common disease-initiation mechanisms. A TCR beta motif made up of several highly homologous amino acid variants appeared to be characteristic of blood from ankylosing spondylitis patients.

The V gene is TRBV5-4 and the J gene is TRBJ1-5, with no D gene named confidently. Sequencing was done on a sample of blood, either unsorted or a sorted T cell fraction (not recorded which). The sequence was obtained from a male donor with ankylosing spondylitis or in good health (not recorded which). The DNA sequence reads TGTGCCAGCAGCCTGCTAGGTCAGCCCCAGCATTTT. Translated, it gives CASSLLGQPQHF.